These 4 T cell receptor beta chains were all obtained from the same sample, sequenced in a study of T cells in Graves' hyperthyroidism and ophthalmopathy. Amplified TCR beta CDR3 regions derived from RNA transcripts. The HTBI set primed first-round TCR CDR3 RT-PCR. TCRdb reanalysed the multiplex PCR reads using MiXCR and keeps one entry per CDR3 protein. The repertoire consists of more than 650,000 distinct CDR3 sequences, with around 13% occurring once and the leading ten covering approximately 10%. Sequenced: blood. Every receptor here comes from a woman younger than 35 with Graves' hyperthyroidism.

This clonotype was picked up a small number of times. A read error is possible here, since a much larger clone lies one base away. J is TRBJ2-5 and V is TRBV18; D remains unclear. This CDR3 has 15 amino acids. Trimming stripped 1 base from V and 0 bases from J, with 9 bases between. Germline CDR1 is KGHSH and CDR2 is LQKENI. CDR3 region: CASSPQDGNQETQYF. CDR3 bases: TGTGCCAGCTCACCACAGGACGGCAACCAAGAGACCCAGTACTTC.

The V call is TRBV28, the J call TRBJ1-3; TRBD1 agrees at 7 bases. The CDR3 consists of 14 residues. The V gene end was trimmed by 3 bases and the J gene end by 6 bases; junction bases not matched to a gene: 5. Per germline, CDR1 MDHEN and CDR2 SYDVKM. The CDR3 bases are TGTGCCAGCAGTTTCGGGACAGCACAAAACACCATATATTTT. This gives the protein CASSFGTAQNTIYF.

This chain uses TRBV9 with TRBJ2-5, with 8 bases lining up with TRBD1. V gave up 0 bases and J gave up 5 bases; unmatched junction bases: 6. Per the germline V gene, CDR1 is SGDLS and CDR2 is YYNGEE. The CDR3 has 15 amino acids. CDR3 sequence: CASSVGAGGGETQYF. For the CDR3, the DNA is TGTGCCAGCAGCGTAGGAGCAGGGGGCGGTGAGACCCAGTACTTC.

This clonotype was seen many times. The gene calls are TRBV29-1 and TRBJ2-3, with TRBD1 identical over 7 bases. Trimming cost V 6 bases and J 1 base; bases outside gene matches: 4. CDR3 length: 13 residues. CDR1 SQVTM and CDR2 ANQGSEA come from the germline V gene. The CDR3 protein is CSVHRGGTDTQYF. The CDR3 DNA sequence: TGCAGCGTGCACAGGGGCGGCACAGATACGCAGTATTTT.